This TCR beta chain was captured in a study of blood T cell repertoires in COVID-19. Across the whole study: Material from acute and convalescent COVID-19 was sourced from the United States, Italy and Spain. PBMCs, B-cell-depleted T cells, or T cells were the source of the cDNA or gDNA that made up the material.

The CDR3 extends over 14 amino acids. V dropped 5 bases and J dropped 2; count of bases not matched to a gene: 5. Germline V gives CDR1 MNHEY, CDR2 SMNVEV (reference sequence). Original data processing: Reference gene primers were amplified, and this amplification served to estimate nucleated cell counts. The repertoire was sequenced with immunoSEQ multiplex PCR; TCRdb's copy has only in-frame clones and lacks some. The V and J calls and clone size come from that table; D and trimming were worked out from the DNA. Here the sample spans 200,000 to 250,000 clones, roughly four fifths being singletons. Specimen: peripheral blood. This TCR derives from an elderly woman with COVID-19, enrolled during active disease. V usage is TRBV27 and J usage is TRBJ1-2; 7 nucleotides agree with TRBD1. CDR3 nucleotide sequence: TGTGCCAGCAGTACACGACAGGGAAACTATGGCTACACCTTC. This gives the protein CASSTRQGNYGYTF.